This TCR beta chain was recovered during a study of cytomegalovirus exposure and HLA in healthy donors. Study findings and constraints: Later, an analysis found that common viral pathogens appeared to be linked with several of the most significant clusters. It was confirmed in vitro that a few of the CMV-associated chains were specific for CMV antigens.

PCR involved 60 Vbeta and 13 Jbeta primers. The protocol was immunoSEQ multiplex PCR, while the TCRdb copy is restricted to in-frame clones and leaves out a portion. Seen here are 120,000 to 150,000 clones, roughly 78% observed once, and the top ten hold about 2.9%. From germline, CDR1 is SGHTA and CDR2 FQGNSA. The CDR3 contains 15 residues. Losses at the gene ends were 5 bases for V and 7 bases for J; bases not matched to a gene: 13. This clone was observed once. The antigen is not known. The gene calls are TRBV7-2 and TRBJ2-5, with 7 bases fitting TRBD2. The sequencing input was PBMCs. The source of this sequence is a man aged 35 to 55 in good health and CMV-seropositive. CDR3 nucleotides: TGTGCCAGCAGCCAGGAAGGGAGGGGTGGGTGGACCCAGTACTTC. Protein: CASSQEGRGGWTQYF. Filled out from reference TRBV7-2 and TRBJ2-5, the complete variable domain reads GAGVSQSPSNKVTEKGKDVELRCDPISGHTALYWYRQSLGQGLEFLIYFQGNSAPDKSGLPSDRFSAERTGGSVSTLTIQRTQQEDSAVYLCASSQEGRGGWTQYFGPGTRLLVL.